The 22 T cell receptor beta chains below were found in one sample sequenced in a study of CD8 T cells in ankylosing spondylitis. Points from the study as a whole: Among TCR beta sequences, a motif of roughly 8 highly homologous variants appeared characteristic of ankylosing spondylitis blood.

MiXCR, run by TCRdb on the 5' RACE reads, gives a single entry per CDR3 protein. Here the sample spans roughly 450,000 distinct CDR3 sequences, roughly 26% being singletons. These receptors have no known antigen. The specimen was blood, either unsorted or a sorted T cell fraction (not recorded which). The receptors stem from a male donor with ankylosing spondylitis.

V is TRBV7-7 and J is TRBJ2-5; D not certain. In germline, CDR1 is SSHAT, CDR2 FNYEAQ (reference sequence). The CDR3 contains 13 residues. Trimming took off 4 bases at V and 5 bases at J, with 11 bases between the two ends. The CDR3 DNA reads as TGTGCCAGCAGCTCAGTTTTCGGGGAGACCCAGTACTTC. Protein sequence: CASSSVFGETQYF.

This clonotype was observed a handful of times. V is TRBV11-2 and J is TRBJ2-3; D is possibly TRBD1 or TRBD2 (5 bases each). Germline V gene lookup returns CDR1 SGHAT and CDR2 FQNNGV. V dropped 3 bases and J dropped 3 bases, with 13 bases sitting between them. The CDR3 runs to 15 residues. CDR3 nucleotides: TGTGCCAGCAGCTTTAATCCTGGGGGAACAGATACGCAGTATTTT. It specifies CASSFNPGGTDTQYF.

The chain joins TRBV9 to TRBJ2-1; no clear D gene. Germline V gene lookup returns CDR1 SGDLS and CDR2 YYNGEE. The CDR3 is made up of 13 amino acids. Between the trimmed V and J ends, which lost 2 bases and 5 bases, there was a span of 8 bases. The CDR3 nucleotides are TGTGCCAGCAGCGTGTTCACCCACAATGAGCAGTTCTTC. It yields the protein CASSVFTHNEQFF.

The V call is TRBV29-1, the J call TRBJ2-1; 13 nucleotides match TRBD2. Germline CDR1 and CDR2: SQVTM and ANQGSEA. J gave up 3 bases and V 6 bases, and 23 bases lay outside the gene matches. The CDR3 length is 21 residues. The CDR3 nucleotides read TGCAGCGTCACGCTTCCCCCACAAAAACTAGCGGGAGGGCCTTTCTACAATGAGCAGTTCTTC. Its protein is CSVTLPPQKLAGGPFYNEQFF.

The rearrangement uses TRBV5-1 and TRBJ2-2; 7 nucleotides align to TRBD2. The CDR3 has 15 amino acids. The ends lost 2 bases at V and 4 bases at J; junction bases unmatched: 5. Germline lookup yields CDR1 SGHRS and CDR2 YFSETQ. This chain's CDR3 is CASSLIAGGTGELFF. The CDR3 region has the DNA TGCGCCAGCAGCTTAATAGCGGGCGGCACCGGGGAGCTGTTTTTT.

Written as DNA, the CDR3 is TGCAGTGCTAGAGATCCAGGGGGCGGCACAGATACGCAGTATTTT. Amino acid sequence: CSARDPGGGTDTQYF. This chain connects TRBV20-1 to TRBJ2-3, with 8 bases aligning to TRBD1. Germline CDR1 is DFQATT and CDR2 is SNEGSKA (reference sequence). This CDR3 has 15 amino acids. V dropped 0 bases and J dropped 1; count of bases not matched to a gene: 3.

This clonotype was seen a handful of times. The chain links TRBV5-1 to TRBJ1-6; 9 bases agree with TRBD1. CDR1 and CDR2 from the germline V gene are SGHRS and YFSETQ. Germline trimming cut 3 bases from V and 0 bases from J; bases unmatched to any gene: 4. This CDR3 has 17 residues. The CDR3 loop reads CASSWGQGGSYNSPLHF. DNA of the CDR3: TGCGCCAGCAGCTGGGGACAGGGCGGCTCCTATAATTCACCCCTCCACTTT.

The chain carries TRBV10-1 and TRBJ2-2; D possibly corresponds to TRBD1 (6 bases). The germline V and J ends were trimmed by 5 bases and 2 bases, with 12 bases remaining between them. CDR1 is WNHNN, CDR2 SYGVQD, per germline (reference sequence). This CDR3 has 15 residues. CDR3 in amino acids: CASSWDTVNTGELFF. DNA for the CDR3: TGCGCCAGCAGTTGGGACACAGTAAACACCGGGGAGCTGTTTTTT.

V gene TRBV27 combines with J gene TRBJ2-3; TRBD1 aligns across 8 bases. CDR1 is MNHEY and CDR2 is SMNVEV in the germline V gene (reference sequence). The CDR3 extends over 14 amino acids. J lost 4 bases, V lost 6 bases, and 6 bases had no gene match. The CDR3 reads CASRRQGSADTQYF. In DNA, the CDR3 is TGTGCCAGCAGAAGACAGGGGAGCGCAGATACGCAGTATTTT.

This chain connects TRBV20-1 to TRBJ2-6; 7 bases map to TRBD2. The junction had 7 bases not matched to a gene; V was cut back by 2 bases and J by 0 bases. The CDR3 totals 17 residues. Germline CDR1 DFQATT, CDR2 SNEGSKA (reference sequence). CDR3 sequence (DNA): TGCAGTGCTAGACCGCAGGGCGGGGGCTCTGGGGCCAACGTCCTGACTTTC. This gives the protein CSARPQGGGSGANVLTF.

This clonotype has only one observation. The chain carries TRBV5-1 and TRBJ2-5; D is possibly TRBD1 or TRBD2 (8 bases each). CDR3 length equals 15 residues. V was clipped by 2 bases and J by 2 bases, with 13 bases between them. Germline V gene lookup returns CDR1 SGHRS and CDR2 YFSETQ. The CDR3 loop reads CASSFSGTGQETQYF. The CDR3 DNA follows: TGCGCCAGCAGCTTTAGCGGGACAGGACAAGAGACCCAGTACTTC.

The J gene is TRBJ1-3, the V gene TRBV12-3 or TRBV12-4; tentatively, D is TRBD1 (6 bases). CDR3 length: 14 amino acids. V was pared by 9 bases and J by 2 bases, with 14 bases between. CDR3 in DNA: TGTGCCAGTTCCTTGGGGGCGGCTGGAAACACCATATATTTT. Encoded protein: CASSLGAAGNTIYF.

J is TRBJ1-6 and V is TRBV7-2; the D is unclear. The V gene's germline CDR1 is SGHTA and CDR2 FQGNSA. V lost 1 base to trimming and J lost 11 bases, with 12 bases between them. The CDR3 consists of 14 residues. The CDR3 region has the DNA TGTGCCAGCAGCTTAGACCCCAACGATACACCCCTCCACTTT. Protein product: CASSLDPNDTPLHF.

The chain combines TRBV7-9 with TRBJ1-6; D is uncertain. The CDR3 has 16 residues. V was pared by 2 bases and J by 0 bases, with 8 bases between. Germline V CDR1 and CDR2: SEHNR, FQNEAQ (reference sequence). The chain's CDR3 is CASSLFGSSYNSPLHF. In nucleotides, the CDR3 is TGTGCCAGCAGCTTATTCGGGAGCTCCTATAATTCACCCCTCCACTTT.

This clonotype was observed a handful of times. V usage is TRBV2 and J usage is TRBJ2-1, with D perhaps matching TRBD1 (6 bases). Germline CDR1 reads SNHLY; CDR2 reads FYNNEI. The V end lost 4 bases, the J end lost 6 bases, and 16 bases lay between the germline ends. This CDR3 is 15 amino acids long. The CDR3 reads CASSAVQGLINEQFF. Here the CDR3 DNA reads TGTGCCAGCAGTGCGGTACAGGGTCTAATCAATGAGCAGTTCTTC.

In DNA form, the CDR3 reads TGTGCCAGCAGCTCCTTAGGCAGGGACGGCAATCAGCCCCAGCATTTT. Translated, it gives CASSSLGRDGNQPQHF. The V call is TRBV7-9, the J call TRBJ1-5; weak D call: TRBD1 (5 bases). Germline V gives CDR1 SEHNR, CDR2 FQNEAQ (reference sequence). V lost 4 bases, J lost 2 bases, and 15 bases lay in between. This CDR3 region has 16 residues.

V usage is TRBV14 and J usage is TRBJ2-5, with D possibly matching TRBD1 (5 bases). V was trimmed by 1 base and J by 9 bases, leaving 15 bases between them. This CDR3 region has 14 residues. CDR1 and CDR2 from the germline V gene are SGHDN and FVKESK. The CDR3 region has the DNA TGTGCCAGCAGCCAAGCAGGAACGCAGGGATCCCAGTACTTC. This sequence encodes CASSQAGTQGSQYF.

This clonotype was counted a few times. The J gene is TRBJ2-7, the V gene TRBV5-1; 11 nucleotides match TRBD1. Trimming removed 4 bases from V and 3 bases from J; junction bases left unmatched: 15. Germline V gene data show CDR1 as SGHRS and CDR2 as YFSETQ. The CDR3 covers 18 residues. The CDR3 spells CASSKARDRGTLFYEQYF. The CDR3 coding sequence is TGCGCCAGCAGCAAGGCCCGGGACAGGGGGACCCTCTTCTACGAGCAGTACTTC.

This clonotype showed up just a few times. The chain combines TRBV18 with TRBJ2-1; TRBD1 aligns across 7 bases. There are 14 residues in the CDR3. Losses at the gene ends were 4 bases for V and 2 bases for J; bases not matched to a gene: 2. Per the germline V gene, CDR1 is KGHSH and CDR2 is LQKENI. For the CDR3, the DNA is TGTGCCAGCTCACGACAGGGTCCCTACAATGAGCAGTTCTTC. Its protein is CASSRQGPYNEQFF. The full variable domain, in which reference TRBV18 and TRBJ2-1 provide the parts outside the CDR3, is NAGVMQNPRHLVRRRGQEARLRCSPMKGHSHVYWYRQLPEEGLKFMVYLQKENIIDESGMPKERFSAEFPKEGPSILRIQQVVRGDSAAYFCASSRQGPYNEQFFGPGTRLTVL.

This clonotype was counted between two and nine times. V is TRBV7-2 and J is TRBJ2-5, with 10 positions matching TRBD2. This CDR3 spans 16 amino acids. CDR1 and CDR2 (germline): SGHTA, FQGNSA. Losses at the gene ends were 3 bases for V and 5 bases for J; bases not matched to a gene: 9. CDR3 nucleotides: TGTGCCAGCAGCTTCTTAATAGCGGGAGGACCTGAGACCCAGTACTTC. Protein sequence: CASSFLIAGGPETQYF.

In this sample, this clonotype turned up a few times. V and J are TRBV21-1 and TRBJ2-7; the table's D gene call, TRBD1, was not cross checked with the DNA. TRBV21-1 is listed as a pseudogene. The CDR3 runs 14 residues. This chain's CDR3 is CASSKRTPSYEQYV. Written as DNA, the CDR3 is TGTGCCAGCAGCAAAAGGACACCCTCCTACGAGCAGTACGTC.

This clonotype was picked up many times. The chain uses TRBV5-1 and TRBJ1-5, with D uncertain. With 1 base removed from V and 1 base from J, the gap between germline ends came to 3 bases. The germline V gene has CDR1 SGHRS and CDR2 YFSETQ. The CDR3 contains 13 residues. This chain's CDR3 is CASSLQSNQPQHF. DNA for the CDR3: TGCGCCAGCAGCTTGCAAAGCAATCAGCCCCAGCATTTT.